A selection of T cell receptor beta chains follows, all from one sample in a study of regulatory T cells in long-lasting Graves disease. TCRdb redid the calling of the multiplex PCR reads with MiXCR, one entry per CDR3 protein. The table has some 220,000 distinct CDR3 sequences, 15% to 20% seen once. These same data were also listed under a study on T cells in Graves' hyperthyroidism and ophthalmopathy.

Sample: peripheral blood mononuclear cells (PBMCs), taken at new diagnosis, from a patient treated with antithyroid drugs. Every receptor here comes from a woman aged 25 to 39 with Graves disease. CDR3s leave out the opening cysteine and the closing phenylalanine or tryptophan. Fields, in order: V gene, J gene, clone size, CDR3 protein. Only part of the rows carry a size: once, few, many, or a class if the clone is expanded.

V gene: TRBV3-1; J gene: TRBJ2-7; clone size: many; CDR3 protein: ASSRQVFYEQY
V gene: TRBV6-8; J gene: TRBJ2-7; clone size: few; CDR3 protein: ASSLTPGLAREQY
V gene: TRBV27; J gene: TRBJ1-4; clone size: many; CDR3 protein: ASSSLGWYESEKLF
V gene: TRBV9; J gene: TRBJ2-3; clone size: many; CDR3 protein: ASSVVGIGGGDGTDTQY
V gene: TRBV4-1; J gene: TRBJ2-1; clone size: few; CDR3 protein: ASSQGNEQF
V gene: TRBV28; J gene: TRBJ2-2; clone size: many; CDR3 protein: ASSLWAGRTGELF
V gene: TRBV19; J gene: TRBJ1-2; clone size: many; CDR3 protein: ASSIKNNYGYT
V gene: TRBV5-4; J gene: TRBJ1-4; clone size: many; CDR3 protein: ASSSLGGAVGEKLF
V gene: TRBV5-4; J gene: TRBJ1-5; clone size: many; CDR3 protein: ASSNGTGAHQPQH
V gene: TRBV6-5; J gene: TRBJ1-1; clone size: NA; CDR3 protein: ASSYLSNTEAF
V gene: TRBV3-1; J gene: TRBJ2-5; clone size: many; CDR3 protein: ASSQAGETQY
V gene: TRBV28; J gene: TRBJ1-5; clone size: many; CDR3 protein: ASSLGAMGNQPQH
V gene: TRBV27; J gene: TRBJ2-7; clone size: few; CDR3 protein: ASSRRAGLYEQY
V gene: TRBV5-1; J gene: TRBJ1-4; clone size: NA; CDR3 protein: ASSPGADRGPGEKLF
V gene: TRBV28; J gene: TRBJ1-6; clone size: many; CDR3 protein: ASSPGGANNSPLH
V gene: TRBV4-2; J gene: TRBJ2-3; clone size: many; CDR3 protein: ASSPLAGEDTQY
V gene: TRBV12-3/TRBV12-4; J gene: TRBJ2-1; clone size: many; CDR3 protein: ASSRGGPYAYNEQF
V gene: TRBV11-2; J gene: TRBJ2-3; clone size: NA; CDR3 protein: ASSFSYASTDTQY
V gene: TRBV12-5; J gene: TRBJ2-7; clone size: many; CDR3 protein: ASGLVSGTAGYEQY
V gene: TRBV27; J gene: TRBJ1-1; clone size: many; CDR3 protein: ASRLSMNTEAF
V gene: TRBV11-1; J gene: TRBJ2-1; clone size: few; CDR3 protein: ASSPGTEGYNEQF
V gene: TRBV29-1; J gene: TRBJ2-7; clone size: many; CDR3 protein: SVPDRDHYEQY
V gene: TRBV2; J gene: TRBJ1-1; clone size: many; CDR3 protein: ASIYRVMNTEAF
V gene: TRBV4-1; J gene: TRBJ1-4; clone size: many; CDR3 protein: ASSQEVGQEGYEKLF
V gene: TRBV7-9; J gene: TRBJ2-7; clone size: many; CDR3 protein: ASSLVPRYEQY
V gene: TRBV9; J gene: TRBJ1-2; clone size: NA; CDR3 protein: ASSGGRTTNYGYT
V gene: TRBV18; J gene: TRBJ2-7; clone size: many; CDR3 protein: ASSPWSTVYEQY
V gene: TRBV28; J gene: TRBJ2-7; clone size: many; CDR3 protein: ASSSPFRLAGTDEQY
V gene: TRBV28; J gene: TRBJ1-5; clone size: many; CDR3 protein: ASSLVAGGDQPQH
V gene: TRBV3-1; J gene: TRBJ2-7; clone size: many; CDR3 protein: ASSQDKYPGQFYEQY
V gene: TRBV5-6; J gene: TRBJ1-4; clone size: NA; CDR3 protein: ASSLVGAVKLF
V gene: TRBV18; J gene: TRBJ1-3; clone size: few; CDR3 protein: ASSPSPQREPTGAGNTIY
V gene: TRBV6-1; J gene: TRBJ1-1; clone size: many; CDR3 protein: ASNPRQPYTEAF
V gene: TRBV20-1; J gene: TRBJ2-5; clone size: many; CDR3 protein: SAIPGRQETQY
V gene: TRBV6-5; J gene: TRBJ2-2; clone size: many; CDR3 protein: ASSYSRGSGNTGELF
V gene: TRBV18; J gene: TRBJ1-4; clone size: many; CDR3 protein: ASSTRLATNEKLF